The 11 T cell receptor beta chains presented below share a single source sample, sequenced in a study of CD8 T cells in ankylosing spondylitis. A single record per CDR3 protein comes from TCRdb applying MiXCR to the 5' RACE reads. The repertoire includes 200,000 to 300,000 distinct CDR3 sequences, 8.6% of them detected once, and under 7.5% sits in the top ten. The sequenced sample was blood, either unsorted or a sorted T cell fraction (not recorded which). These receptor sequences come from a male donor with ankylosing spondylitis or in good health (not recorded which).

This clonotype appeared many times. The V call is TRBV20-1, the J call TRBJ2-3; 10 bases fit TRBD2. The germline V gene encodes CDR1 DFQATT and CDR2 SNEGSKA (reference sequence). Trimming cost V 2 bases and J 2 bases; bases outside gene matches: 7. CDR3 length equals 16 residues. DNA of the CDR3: TGCAGTGCTAGATCAAAAGCGGGAGGGCTCACAGATACGCAGTATTTT. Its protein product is CSARSKAGGLTDTQYF.

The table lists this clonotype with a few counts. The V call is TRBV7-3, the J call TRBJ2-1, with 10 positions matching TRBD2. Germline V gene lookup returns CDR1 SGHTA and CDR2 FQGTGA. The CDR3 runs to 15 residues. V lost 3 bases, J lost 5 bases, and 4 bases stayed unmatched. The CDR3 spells CASSFDLAGDNEQFF. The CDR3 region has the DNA TGTGCCAGCAGCTTTGATCTAGCGGGAGACAATGAGCAGTTCTTC.

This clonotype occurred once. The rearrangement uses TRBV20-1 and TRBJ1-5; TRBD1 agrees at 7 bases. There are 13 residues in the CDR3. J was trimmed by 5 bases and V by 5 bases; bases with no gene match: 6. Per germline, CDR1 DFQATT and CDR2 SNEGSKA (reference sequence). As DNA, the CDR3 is TGCAGTGCTCGTCCAGGGGGTGATCAGCCCCAGCATTTT. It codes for CSARPGGDQPQHF.

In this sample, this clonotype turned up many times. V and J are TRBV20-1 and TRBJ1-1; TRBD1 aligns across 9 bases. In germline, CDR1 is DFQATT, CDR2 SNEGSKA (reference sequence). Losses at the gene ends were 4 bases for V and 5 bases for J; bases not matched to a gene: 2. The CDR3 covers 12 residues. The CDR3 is CSAIGQGTEAFF. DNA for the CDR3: TGCAGTGCTATTGGACAGGGGACTGAAGCTTTCTTT.

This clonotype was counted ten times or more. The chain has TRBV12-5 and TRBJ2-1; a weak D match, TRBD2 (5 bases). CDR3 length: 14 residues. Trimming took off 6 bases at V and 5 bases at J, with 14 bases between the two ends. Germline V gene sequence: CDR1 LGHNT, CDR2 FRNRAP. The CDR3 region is CASGKTSINNEQFF. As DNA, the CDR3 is TGTGCTAGTGGCAAAACTAGTATTAACAATGAGCAGTTCTTC. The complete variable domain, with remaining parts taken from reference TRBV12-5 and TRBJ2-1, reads DARVTQTPRHKVTEMGQEVTMRCQPILGHNTVFWYRQTMMQGLELLAYFRNRAPLDDSGMPKDRFSAEMPDATLATLKIQPSEPRDSAVYFCASGKTSINNEQFFGPGTRLTVL.

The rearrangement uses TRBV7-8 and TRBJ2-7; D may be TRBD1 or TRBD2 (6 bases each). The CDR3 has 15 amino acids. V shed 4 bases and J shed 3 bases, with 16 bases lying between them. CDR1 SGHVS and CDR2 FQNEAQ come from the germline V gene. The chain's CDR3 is CASSYGTRGDYEQYF. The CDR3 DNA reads TGTGCCAGCAGCTACGGGACACGCGGGGACTACGAGCAGTACTTC.

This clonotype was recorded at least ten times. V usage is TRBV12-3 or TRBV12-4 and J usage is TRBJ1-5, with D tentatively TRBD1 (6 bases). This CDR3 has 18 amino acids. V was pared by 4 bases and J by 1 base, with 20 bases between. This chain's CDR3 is CASSSPGHPAASNQPQHF. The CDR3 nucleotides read TGTGCCAGCAGTTCCCCGGGACACCCTGCAGCCAGCAATCAGCCCCAGCATTTT.

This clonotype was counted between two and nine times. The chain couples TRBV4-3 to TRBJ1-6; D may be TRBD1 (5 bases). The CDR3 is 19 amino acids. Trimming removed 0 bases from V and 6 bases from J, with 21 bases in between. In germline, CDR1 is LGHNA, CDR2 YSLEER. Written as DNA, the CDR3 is TGCGCCAGCAGCCAAGAAGGAAATCCAGGGCAGATGGGTAATTCACCCCTCCACTTT. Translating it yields CASSQEGNPGQMGNSPLHF.

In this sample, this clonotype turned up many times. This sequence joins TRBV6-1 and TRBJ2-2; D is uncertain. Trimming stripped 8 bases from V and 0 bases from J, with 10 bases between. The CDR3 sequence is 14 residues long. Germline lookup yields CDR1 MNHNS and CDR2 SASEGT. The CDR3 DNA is TGTGCCAGCCATCCGGGCTCGAACACCGGGGAGCTGTTTTTT. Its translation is CASHPGSNTGELFF.

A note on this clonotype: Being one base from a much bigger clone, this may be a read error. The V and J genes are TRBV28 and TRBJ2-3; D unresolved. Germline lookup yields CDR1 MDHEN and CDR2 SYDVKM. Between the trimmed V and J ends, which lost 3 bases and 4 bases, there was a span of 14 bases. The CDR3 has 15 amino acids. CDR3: CASSFVAVLSDTQYF. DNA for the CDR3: TGTGCCAGCAGTTTTGTGGCGGTTCTCTCAGATACGCAGTATTTT.

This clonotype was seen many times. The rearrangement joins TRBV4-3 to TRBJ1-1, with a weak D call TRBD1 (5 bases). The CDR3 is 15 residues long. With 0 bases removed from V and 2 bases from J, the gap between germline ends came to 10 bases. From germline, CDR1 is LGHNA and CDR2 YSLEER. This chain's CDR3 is CASSQDLGGNTEAFF. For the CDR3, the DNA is TGCGCCAGCAGCCAAGATTTGGGGGGTAACACTGAAGCTTTCTTT.